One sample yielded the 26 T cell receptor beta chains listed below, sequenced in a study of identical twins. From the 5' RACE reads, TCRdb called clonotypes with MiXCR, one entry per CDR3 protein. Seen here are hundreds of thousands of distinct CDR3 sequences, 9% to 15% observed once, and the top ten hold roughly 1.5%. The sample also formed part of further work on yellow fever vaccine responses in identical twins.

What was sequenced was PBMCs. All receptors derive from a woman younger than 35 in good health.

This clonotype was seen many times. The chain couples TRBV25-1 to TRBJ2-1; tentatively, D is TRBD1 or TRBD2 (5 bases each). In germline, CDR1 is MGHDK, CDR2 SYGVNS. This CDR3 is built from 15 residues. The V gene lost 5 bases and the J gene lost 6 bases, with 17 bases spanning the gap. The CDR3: CASSPSRDLLNEQFF. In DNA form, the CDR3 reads TGTGCCAGCAGTCCGTCCCGGGACCTCCTCAATGAGCAGTTCTTC.

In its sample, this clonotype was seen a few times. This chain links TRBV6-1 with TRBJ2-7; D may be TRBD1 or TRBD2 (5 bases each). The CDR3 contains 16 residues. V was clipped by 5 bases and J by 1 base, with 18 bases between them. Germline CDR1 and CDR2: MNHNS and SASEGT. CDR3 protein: CASSRDRPQVSYEQYF. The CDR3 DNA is TGTGCCAGCAGTCGGGACCGACCCCAGGTATCCTACGAGCAGTACTTC.

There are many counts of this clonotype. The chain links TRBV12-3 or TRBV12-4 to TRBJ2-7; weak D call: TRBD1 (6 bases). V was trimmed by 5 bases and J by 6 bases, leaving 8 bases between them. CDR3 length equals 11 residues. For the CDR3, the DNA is TGTGCCAGCAGTCAGGGGTCCGAGCAGTACTTC. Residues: CASSQGSEQYF.

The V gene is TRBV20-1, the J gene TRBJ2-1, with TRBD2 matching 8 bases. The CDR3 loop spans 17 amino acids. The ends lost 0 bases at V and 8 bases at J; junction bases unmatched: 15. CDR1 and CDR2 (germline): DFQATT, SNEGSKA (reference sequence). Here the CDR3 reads CSARDGVGEREIHEQFF. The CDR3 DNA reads TGCAGTGCTAGAGATGGGGTCGGTGAGCGGGAGATTCATGAGCAGTTCTTC.

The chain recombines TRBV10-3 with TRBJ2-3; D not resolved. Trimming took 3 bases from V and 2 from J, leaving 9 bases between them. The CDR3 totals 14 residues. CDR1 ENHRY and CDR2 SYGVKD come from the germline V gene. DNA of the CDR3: TGTGCCATCAGTGACTCCAGGAACACAGATACGCAGTATTTT. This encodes CAISDSRNTDTQYF.

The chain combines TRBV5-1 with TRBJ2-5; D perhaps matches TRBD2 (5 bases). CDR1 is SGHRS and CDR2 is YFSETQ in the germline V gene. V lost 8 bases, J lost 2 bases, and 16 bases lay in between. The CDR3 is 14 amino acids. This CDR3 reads CASSPGLVQETQYF. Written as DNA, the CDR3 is TGCGCCAGTTCACCTGGACTGGTACAAGAGACCCAGTACTTC.

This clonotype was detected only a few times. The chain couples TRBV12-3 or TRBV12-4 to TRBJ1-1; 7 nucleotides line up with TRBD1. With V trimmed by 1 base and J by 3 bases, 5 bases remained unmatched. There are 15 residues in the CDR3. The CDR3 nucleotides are TGTGCCAGCAGTTTAGGGGGAAGGGGGCACACTGAAGCTTTCTTT. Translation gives CASSLGGRGHTEAFF.

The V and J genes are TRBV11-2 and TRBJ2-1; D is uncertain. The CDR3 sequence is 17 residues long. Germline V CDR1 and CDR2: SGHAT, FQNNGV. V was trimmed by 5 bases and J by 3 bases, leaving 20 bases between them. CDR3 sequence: CASSPPVGSEFYNEQFF. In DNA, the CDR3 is TGTGCCAGCAGCCCTCCAGTGGGATCGGAGTTCTACAATGAGCAGTTCTTC. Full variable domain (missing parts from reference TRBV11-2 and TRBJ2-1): EAGVAQSPRYKIIEKRQSVAFWCNPISGHATLYWYQQILGQGPKLLIQFQNNGVVDDSQLPKDRFSAERLKGVDSTLKIQPAKLEDSAVYLCASSPPVGSEFYNEQFFGPGTRLTVL.

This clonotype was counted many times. The CDR3 region has the DNA TGCAGTGCCCAACTAGCGGGGTTCAGCTCCTACAATGAGCAGTTCTTC. This translates into CSAQLAGFSSYNEQFF. V usage is TRBV20-1 and J usage is TRBJ2-1; 10 bases fit TRBD2. Germline assignment: CDR1 DFQATT and CDR2 SNEGSKA (reference sequence). This CDR3 comprises 16 residues. J lost 0 bases, V lost 6 bases, and 8 bases had no gene match.

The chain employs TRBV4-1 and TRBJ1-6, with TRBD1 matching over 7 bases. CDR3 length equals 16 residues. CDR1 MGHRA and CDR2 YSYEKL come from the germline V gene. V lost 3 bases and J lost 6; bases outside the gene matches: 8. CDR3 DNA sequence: TGCGCCAGCAGCCAGGGCCGGGACAGACTTAATTCACCCCTCCACTTT. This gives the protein CASSQGRDRLNSPLHF.

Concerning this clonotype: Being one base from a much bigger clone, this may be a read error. The CDR3 spells CCVENSETQYF. CDR3 coding DNA: TGCTGCGTTGAGAATAGCGAGACCCAGTACTTC. This chain joins TRBV29-1 and TRBJ2-5; D gene unclear. The germline CDR1 and CDR2 sequences are SQVTM and ANQGSEA. This CDR3 is built from 11 residues.

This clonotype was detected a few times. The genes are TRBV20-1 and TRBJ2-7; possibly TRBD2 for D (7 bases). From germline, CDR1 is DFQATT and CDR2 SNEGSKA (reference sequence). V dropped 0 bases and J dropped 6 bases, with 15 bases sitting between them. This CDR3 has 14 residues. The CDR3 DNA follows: TGCAGTGCTAGAGATCGCAGGGGAGGGAGCGAGCAGTACTTC. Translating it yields CSARDRRGGSEQYF.

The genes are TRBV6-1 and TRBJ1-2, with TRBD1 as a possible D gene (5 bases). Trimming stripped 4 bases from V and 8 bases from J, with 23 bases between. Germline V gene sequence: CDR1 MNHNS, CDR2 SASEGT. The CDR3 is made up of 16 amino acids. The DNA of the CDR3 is TGTGCCAGCAGTGCAAGGGACCTTAAAAGGCCGCGGGGCTACACCTTC. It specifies CASSARDLKRPRGYTF.

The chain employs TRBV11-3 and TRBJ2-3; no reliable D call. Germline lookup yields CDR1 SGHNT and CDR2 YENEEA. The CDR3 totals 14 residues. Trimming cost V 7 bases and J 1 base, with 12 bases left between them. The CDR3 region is CASNSSPRTDTQYF. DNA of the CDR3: TGTGCCAGCAACTCCAGCCCCCGCACAGATACGCAGTATTTT.

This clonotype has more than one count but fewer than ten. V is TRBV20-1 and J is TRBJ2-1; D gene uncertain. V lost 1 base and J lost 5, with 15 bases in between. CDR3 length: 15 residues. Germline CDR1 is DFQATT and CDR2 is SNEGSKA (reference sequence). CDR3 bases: TGCAGTGCTAGAGCCCCGCCGGACCGTAACAATGAGCAGTTCTTC. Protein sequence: CSARAPPDRNNEQFF.

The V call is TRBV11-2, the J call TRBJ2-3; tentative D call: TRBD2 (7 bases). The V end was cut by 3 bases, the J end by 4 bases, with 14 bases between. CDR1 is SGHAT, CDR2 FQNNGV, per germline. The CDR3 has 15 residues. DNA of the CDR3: TGTGCCAGCAGCTTTTCGGGGGGCTATGCAGATACGCAGTATTTT. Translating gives CASSFSGGYADTQYF.

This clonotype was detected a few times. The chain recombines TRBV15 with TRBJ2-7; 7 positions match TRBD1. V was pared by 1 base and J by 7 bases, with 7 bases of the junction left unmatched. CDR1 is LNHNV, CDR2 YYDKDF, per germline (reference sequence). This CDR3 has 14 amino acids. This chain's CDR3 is CATSRGQGLGEQYV. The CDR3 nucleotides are TGTGCCACCAGCAGAGGACAGGGATTGGGGGAGCAGTACGTC.

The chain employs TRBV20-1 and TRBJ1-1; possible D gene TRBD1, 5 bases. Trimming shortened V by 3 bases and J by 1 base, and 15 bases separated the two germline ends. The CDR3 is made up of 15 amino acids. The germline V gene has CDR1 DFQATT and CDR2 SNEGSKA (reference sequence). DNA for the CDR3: TGCAGTGCTAGGACAGCGCAACGCCCGAACACTGAAGCTTTCTTT. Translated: CSARTAQRPNTEAFF.

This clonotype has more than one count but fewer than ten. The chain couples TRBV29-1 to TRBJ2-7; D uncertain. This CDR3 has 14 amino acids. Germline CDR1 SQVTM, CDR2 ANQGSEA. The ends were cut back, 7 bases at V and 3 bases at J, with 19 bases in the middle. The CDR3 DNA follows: TGCAGCGCCTCCGGGCCCCGAACAAACTACGAGCAGTACTTC. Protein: CSASGPRTNYEQYF.

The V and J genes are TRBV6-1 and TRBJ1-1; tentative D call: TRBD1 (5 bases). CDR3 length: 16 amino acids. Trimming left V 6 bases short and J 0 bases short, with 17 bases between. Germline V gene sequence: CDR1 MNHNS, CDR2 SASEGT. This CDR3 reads CASSLTTGRVNTEAFF. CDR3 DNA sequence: TGTGCCAGCAGCCTAACAACAGGAAGGGTGAACACTGAAGCTTTCTTT.

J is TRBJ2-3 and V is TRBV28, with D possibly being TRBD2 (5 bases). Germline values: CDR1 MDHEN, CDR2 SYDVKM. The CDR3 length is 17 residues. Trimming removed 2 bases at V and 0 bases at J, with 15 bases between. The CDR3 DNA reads TGTGCCAGCAGTTTACGTGTGGGAGAGCCAAGCACAGATACGCAGTATTTT. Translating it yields CASSLRVGEPSTDTQYF.

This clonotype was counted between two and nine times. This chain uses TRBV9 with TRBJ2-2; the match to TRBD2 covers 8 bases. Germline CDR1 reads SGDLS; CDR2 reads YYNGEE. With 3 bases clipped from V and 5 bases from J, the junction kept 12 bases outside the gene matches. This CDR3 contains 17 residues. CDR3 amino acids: CASSAGASGPRTGELFF. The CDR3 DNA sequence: TGTGCCAGCAGCGCGGGGGCTAGCGGGCCCAGGACCGGGGAGCTGTTTTTT.

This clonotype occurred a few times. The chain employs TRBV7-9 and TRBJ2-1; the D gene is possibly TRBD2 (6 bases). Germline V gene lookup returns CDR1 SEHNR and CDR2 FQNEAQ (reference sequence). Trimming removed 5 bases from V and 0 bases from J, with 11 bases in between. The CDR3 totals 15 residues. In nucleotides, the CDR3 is TGTGCCAGCAGCGTAAGCGGGCTCTCCTACAATGAGCAGTTCTTC. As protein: CASSVSGLSYNEQFF.

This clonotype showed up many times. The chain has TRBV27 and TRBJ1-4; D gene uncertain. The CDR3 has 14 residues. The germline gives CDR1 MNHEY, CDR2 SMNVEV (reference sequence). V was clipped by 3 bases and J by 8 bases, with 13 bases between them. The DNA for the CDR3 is TGTGCCAGCAGTTTGAGCCTCGCGGCCGAAAAACTGTTTTTT. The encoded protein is CASSLSLAAEKLFF.

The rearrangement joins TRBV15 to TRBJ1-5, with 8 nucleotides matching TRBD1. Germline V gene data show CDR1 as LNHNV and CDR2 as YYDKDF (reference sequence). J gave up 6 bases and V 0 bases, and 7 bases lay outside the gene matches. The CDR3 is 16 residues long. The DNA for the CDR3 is TGTGCCACCAGCAGAGATAGGACAGGGCTTGGTCAGCCCCAGCATTTT. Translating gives CATSRDRTGLGQPQHF.

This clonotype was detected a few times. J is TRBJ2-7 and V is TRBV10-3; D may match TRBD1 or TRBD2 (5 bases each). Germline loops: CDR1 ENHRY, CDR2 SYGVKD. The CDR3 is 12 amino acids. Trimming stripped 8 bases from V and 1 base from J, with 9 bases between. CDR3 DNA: TGTGCCATCCGGGACCGTTCCTACGAGCAGTACTTC. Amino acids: CAIRDRSYEQYF.